These 20 T cell receptor beta chains were sequenced from one sample in a study of blood T cell repertoires in COVID-19. Clones were sequenced by immunoSEQ multiplex PCR, and TCRdb holds only the in-frame ones, with some missing. Of just under 350,000 clones in the sample, about 90% were seen once. The sample consisted of peripheral blood. The receptor source for this set is a woman aged 18-29 years who had recovered from COVID-19.

The V and J genes are TRBV3-1 (or the pseudogene TRBV3-2) and TRBJ1-5, with D maybe TRBD1 (6 bases). The V end lost 1 base, the J end lost 4 bases, and 14 bases lay between the germline ends. The CDR3 is made up of 16 amino acids. Germline lookup yields CDR1 LGHDT and CDR2 YNNKEL (reference sequence). The CDR3 coding sequence is TGTGCCAGCAGCCAAGGAGGGTGGACAGAGAATCAGCCCCAGCATTTT. It specifies CASSQGGWTENQPQHF.

The J gene is TRBJ1-1, the V gene TRBV7-9; TRBD1 matches 8 bases. The ends lost 2 bases at V and 6 bases at J; junction bases unmatched: 5. CDR1 and CDR2 from the germline V gene are SEHNR and FQNEAQ (reference sequence). CDR3 length equals 14 residues. CDR3 in amino acids: CASSLITGGSEAFF. CDR3 nucleotides: TGTGCCAGCAGCTTAATAACAGGGGGATCTGAAGCTTTCTTT.

This clone has more than one count but fewer than ten. The chain uses TRBV10-1 and TRBJ1-1; D is ambiguous. Germline V gene lookup returns CDR1 WNHNN and CDR2 SYGVQD (reference sequence). V was trimmed by 3 bases and J by 1 base, leaving 6 bases between them. The CDR3 covers 13 residues. Written as DNA, the CDR3 is TGCGCCAGCAGTGATAGCACGAACACTGAAGCTTTCTTT. Encoded protein: CASSDSTNTEAFF.

The V and J genes are TRBV3-1 (or the pseudogene TRBV3-2) and TRBJ2-1; 8 bases align to TRBD2. The CDR3 length is 17 residues. Germline V lookup: CDR1 LGHDT, CDR2 YNNKEL (reference sequence). Trimming cost V 5 bases and J 0 bases; bases outside gene matches: 9. This CDR3 is CASSLGSSGFSYNEQFF. In nucleotides, the CDR3 is TGTGCCAGCAGCTTAGGCTCTAGCGGGTTCTCCTACAATGAGCAGTTCTTC.

The genes are TRBV30 and TRBJ1-1; D not resolved. In germline, CDR1 is GTSNPN, CDR2 SVGIG (reference sequence). CDR3 length: 13 residues. V was trimmed by 2 bases and J by 1 base, leaving 8 bases between them. The CDR3 sequence is CAWSLQRNTEAFF. CDR3 DNA sequence: TGTGCCTGGAGTTTACAGAGGAACACTGAAGCTTTCTTT.

The CDR3 DNA reads TGTGCCAGCAGTTTACTTTCGTCTGGGAGGTCACCCCTCCACTTT. This gives the protein CASSLLSSGRSPLHF. The rearrangement joins TRBV27 to TRBJ1-6; D is unclear. Trimming cost V 2 bases and J 10 bases, with 15 bases left between them. CDR1 is MNHEY and CDR2 is SMNVEV in the germline V gene (reference sequence). The CDR3 has 15 amino acids.

Regarding this clone: Other nucleotide sequences in the sample specify the same CDR3. The chain links TRBV6-5 to TRBJ2-2, with D tentatively TRBD1 (6 bases). Germline V CDR1 and CDR2: MNHEY, SVGAGI. V lost 0 bases, J lost 1 base, and 6 bases lay in between. The CDR3 has 15 residues. The CDR3 here is CASSYSTGNTGELFF. For the CDR3, the DNA is TGTGCCAGCAGTTACTCGACAGGGAACACCGGGGAGCTGTTTTTT.

This clone showed up just a few times. The chain links TRBV19 to TRBJ2-1; perhaps TRBD2 as D (6 bases). The ends were cut back, 7 bases at V and 0 bases at J, with 19 bases in the middle. The CDR3 extends over 17 amino acids. From germline, CDR1 is LNHDA and CDR2 SQIVND (reference sequence). CDR3 coding DNA: TGTGCCAGTACCCCACCGGGACTGAGGGTCTCCTACAATGAGCAGTTCTTC. Its translation is CASTPPGLRVSYNEQFF.

This clone has just one count. The chain carries TRBV6-6 and TRBJ2-2, with TRBD1 identical over 9 bases. The CDR3 loop spans 17 amino acids. CDR1 and CDR2 (germline): MNHNY, SVGAGI (reference sequence). The ends lost 6 bases at V and 6 bases at J; junction bases unmatched: 14. CDR3 coding DNA: TGTGCCAGCAGCCGACGACACCGACAGGGGGGAGCCGGGGAGCTGTTTTTT. It yields the protein CASSRRHRQGGAGELFF.

The chain couples TRBV6-6 to TRBJ2-2; 7 bases are shared with TRBD2. This CDR3 is 15 amino acids long. The V and J ends lost 8 bases and 1 base, in that order; junction bases with no gene match: 7. Per the germline V gene, CDR1 is MNHNY and CDR2 is SVGAGI (reference sequence). CDR3 sequence (DNA): TGTGCCAGCCGGGGCGCTAGCGGGAACACCGGGGAGCTGTTTTTT. Translation: CASRGASGNTGELFF.

CDR3: CASGTGDYSNTEAFF. DNA for the CDR3: TGCGCCAGCGGGACAGGGGATTATTCGAACACTGAAGCTTTCTTT. The V gene is TRBV5-1, the J gene TRBJ1-1, with 10 nucleotides matching TRBD1. Trimming removed 7 bases from V and 1 base from J; junction bases left unmatched: 7. The CDR3 has 15 amino acids. CDR1 and CDR2 (germline): SGHRS, YFSETQ. The whole variable domain, filled in from reference TRBV5-1 and TRBJ1-1, reads KAGVTQTPRYLIKTRGQQVTLSCSPISGHRSVSWYQQTPGQGLQFLFEYFSETQRNKGNFPGRFSGRQFSNSRSEMNVSTLELGDSALYLCASGTGDYSNTEAFFGQGTRLTVV.

Only one count was recorded for this clone. This rearrangement joins TRBV5-1 to TRBJ2-6, with D tentatively TRBD1 (6 bases). Trimming cost V 7 bases and J 4 bases, with 15 bases left between them. Germline assignment: CDR1 SGHRS and CDR2 YFSETQ. The CDR3 is made up of 15 amino acids. The chain's CDR3 is CASRLGAAGANVLTF. CDR3 nucleotides: TGCGCCAGCCGACTGGGGGCGGCAGGGGCCAACGTCCTGACTTTC.

The chain combines TRBV2 with TRBJ2-3; 11 bases agree with TRBD2. This CDR3 has 14 amino acids. J was trimmed by 2 bases and V by 6 bases; bases with no gene match: 1. CDR1 is SNHLY, CDR2 FYNNEI, per germline. The CDR3 reads CASRGLAVTDTQYF. The CDR3 DNA reads as TGTGCCAGCAGGGGACTAGCGGTCACAGATACGCAGTATTTT.

The rearrangement links TRBV11-3 to TRBJ2-3; D may be TRBD2 (5 bases). The CDR3 covers 15 residues. Between the trimmed V and J ends, which lost 5 bases and 3 bases, there was a span of 15 bases. CDR1 and CDR2 (germline): SGHNT, YENEEA. The CDR3 spells CASSPRRVGTDTQYF. The CDR3, as DNA: TGTGCCAGCAGCCCTAGGCGGGTCGGAACAGATACGCAGTATTTT.

This chain uses TRBV11-2 with TRBJ1-2; 7 bases align to TRBD1. The CDR3 is made up of 15 amino acids. The germline gives CDR1 SGHAT, CDR2 FQNNGV. V lost 0 bases and J lost 7; bases outside the gene matches: 8. The DNA of the CDR3 is TGTGCCAGCAGCTTAGATAGGGGACAGCTCGGTGGCTACACCTTC. Protein sequence: CASSLDRGQLGGYTF.

The chain employs TRBV6-5 and TRBJ2-1; D perhaps matches TRBD2 (6 bases). In germline, CDR1 is MNHEY, CDR2 SVGAGI. The V end lost 0 bases, the J end lost 0 bases, and 9 bases lay between the germline ends. The CDR3 runs to 16 residues. The CDR3 region has the DNA TGTGCCAGCAGTTACTCACTAGCCCCCTCCTACAATGAGCAGTTCTTC. This gives the protein CASSYSLAPSYNEQFF.

The chain uses TRBV7-9 and TRBJ1-2; no firm D call. CDR1 is SEHNR and CDR2 is FQNEAQ in the germline V gene (reference sequence). The V end lost 6 bases, the J end lost 6 bases, and 17 bases lay between the germline ends. This CDR3 comprises 14 residues. CDR3 residues: CASSGSGGPNGYTF. The CDR3 region has the DNA TGTGCCAGCAGTGGCAGCGGCGGCCCTAATGGCTACACCTTC.

The chain employs TRBV29-1 and TRBJ1-2, with TRBD1 identical over 9 bases. Germline CDR1 SQVTM, CDR2 ANQGSEA. V gave up 1 base and J gave up 6 bases; unmatched junction bases: 3. The CDR3 totals 13 residues. Here the CDR3 reads CSVEGTGANGYTF. CDR3 DNA: TGCAGCGTTGAAGGGACAGGGGCGAATGGCTACACCTTC.

This clone came up once. Distinct nucleotide sequences in the sample also encode this CDR3. V is TRBV20-1 and J is TRBJ1-1, with TRBD1 as a possible D gene (5 bases). Trimming left V 6 bases short and J 1 base short, with 6 bases between. The germline V gene has CDR1 DFQATT and CDR2 SNEGSKA (reference sequence). This CDR3 has 11 residues. The CDR3 DNA reads as TGCAGTGCCGGACAGAACACTGAAGCTTTCTTT. Its protein is CSAGQNTEAFF.

This clone was observed a handful of times. The chain employs TRBV6-1 and TRBJ1-2; no clear D. The CDR3 spans 13 residues. Germline V gene sequence: CDR1 MNHNS, CDR2 SASEGT. The V end was cut by 7 bases, the J end by 5 bases, with 14 bases between. The CDR3 loop is CASTPAVPYGYTF. The CDR3 DNA reads TGTGCCAGCACCCCCGCGGTCCCGTATGGCTACACCTTC.